This TCR beta chain originates from a study of tumor-infiltrating lymphocytes in primary liver carcinoma. Starting material of 500 to 600 ng total RNA yielded TCR beta cDNA via a constant-region primer. Libraries for TCR beta were built through three nested multiplex PCR rounds, which together made up a slightly modified ARM-PCR procedure. Investigators reported that the first two PCR rounds, at roughly 10 cycles each, used TRBV1-TRBV30 forward primers with a C-beta reverse primer. TCRdb called the multiplex PCR reads again in MiXCR, with one record for every CDR3 protein. The sample shows 200,000 or so distinct CDR3 sequences, approximately 64% of them seen only once. The authors took blood RNA from unsorted whole blood and also extracted germline DNA. Sampling before surgery obtained around 4.4 milliliters of peripheral blood. Worth noting for this clonotype: Its specificity is unknown.

General observations from the study: A significantly higher top-250-clone fraction was recorded for tumors than for blood (p = 0.039).

The CDR3 is 15 residues long. Germline CDR1 and CDR2: SGHNT and YENEEA. The chain links TRBV11-3 to TRBJ2-7; D is uncertain. Sequenced sample: peripheral blood. The source of this sequence is a woman aged 55-69 years with primary liver carcinoma and hepatitis B virus infection. The CDR3 reads CVSSLDPGHTSEQYF. Written as DNA, the CDR3 is TGTGTAAGTAGCTTAGACCCAGGCCATACGTCCGAGCAGTACTTC. Drawing the rest from reference TRBV11-3 and TRBJ2-7, the complete variable domain is EAGVVQSPRYKIIEKKQPVAFWCNPISGHNTLYWYLQNLGQGPELLIRYENEEAVDDSQLPKDRFSAERLKGVDSTLKIQPAELGDSAVYLCVSSLDPGHTSEQYFGPGTRLTVT.